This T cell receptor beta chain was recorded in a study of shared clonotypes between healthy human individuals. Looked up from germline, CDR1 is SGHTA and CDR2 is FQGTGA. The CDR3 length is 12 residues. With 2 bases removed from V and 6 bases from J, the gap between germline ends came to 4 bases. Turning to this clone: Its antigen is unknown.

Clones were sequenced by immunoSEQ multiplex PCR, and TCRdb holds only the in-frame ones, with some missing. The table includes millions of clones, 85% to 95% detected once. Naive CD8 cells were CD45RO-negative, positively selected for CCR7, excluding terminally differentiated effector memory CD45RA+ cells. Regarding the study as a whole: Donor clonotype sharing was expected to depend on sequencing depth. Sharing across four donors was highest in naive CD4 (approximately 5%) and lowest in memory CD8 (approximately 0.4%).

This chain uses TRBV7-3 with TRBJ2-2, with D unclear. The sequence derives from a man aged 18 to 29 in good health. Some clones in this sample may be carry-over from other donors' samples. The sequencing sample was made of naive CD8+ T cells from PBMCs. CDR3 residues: CASSLLAGELFF. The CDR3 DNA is TGTGCCAGCAGCTTATTGGCCGGGGAGCTGTTTTTT.